These T cell receptor beta chains were read from a single sample in a study of blood T cell repertoires in COVID-19. Clones were read by immunoSEQ multiplex PCR, and TCRdb kept only the in-frame ones, dropping some. The table lists approximately 180,000 clones, about 93% of them singletons. Specimen: peripheral blood. Receptor source: a man aged 45 to 65 with acute or convalescent COVID-19. CDR3s include the opening cysteine and the closing phenylalanine or tryptophan. A D gene is named only where the DNA matches it firmly. Size values are once, few and many counts, or a class for expanded clones, and some rows have none.

clone_size	d_call	v_call	j_call	cdr3_length	cdr3_nt	cdr3_aa
NA	NA	TRBV23-1	TRBJ1-3	16	TGCGCCAGCGGACCCCCCTGGGGGGTCTCTGGAAACACCATATATTTT	CASGPPWGVSGNTIYF
NA	NA	TRBV7-2	TRBJ2-7	15	TGTGCCAGCAGCTTAGACTGGGGGCAGGTCTACGAGCAGTACTTC	CASSLDWGQVYEQYF
NA	TRBD1	TRBV5-1	TRBJ1-2	11	TGCGCCAGCACGGGACAGTATGGCTACACCTTC	CASTGQYGYTF
NA	NA	TRBV11-2	TRBJ2-3	12	TGTGCCAGCAGCAAAGACGGGGATACGCAGTATTTT	CASSKDGDTQYF
NA	NA	TRBV6-5	TRBJ2-7	14	TGTGCCAGCAGTTCCGCCCCGGGTTTATACGAGCAGTACTTC	CASSSAPGLYEQYF
NA	NA	TRBV5-5	TRBJ2-3	15	TGTGCCAGCAGCTTGGAGGGACATCTCACAGATACGCAGTATTTT	CASSLEGHLTDTQYF
NA	TRBD1	TRBV24-1	TRBJ1-2	17	TGTGCCACCAGTGATTCCGGGACAGGGGGCGCAGTCTATGGCTACACCTTC	CATSDSGTGGAVYGYTF
NA	TRBD1	TRBV27	TRBJ1-2	18	TGTGCCAGCAGCACAAGCCGGGACAGGGGCCCAAAGGCGAGGGGCTACACCTTC	CASSTSRDRGPKARGYTF
NA	TRBD2	TRBV11-2	TRBJ2-1	13	TGTGCCAGCAGTCCTAGCGGGAGCAATGAGCAGTTCTTC	CASSPSGSNEQFF
NA	TRBD1	TRBV2	TRBJ2-1	18	TGTGCCAGCTTCCGGGACAGGGGATCCCAAAAGGGCTACAATGAGCAGTTCTTC	CASFRDRGSQKGYNEQFF
NA	NA	TRBV18	TRBJ2-7	13	TGTGCCAGCTCACCTAGTTTAATCTACGAGCAGTACTTC	CASSPSLIYEQYF
NA	NA	TRBV21-1	TRBJ2-1	15	TGTGCCAGCACCAGACAGGGGACACCCTACAATGAGCAGTTCTTC	CASTRQGTPYNEQFF
NA	TRBD2	TRBV7-2	TRBJ2-3	17	TGTGCCAGCAGCTTACTCTCCACTAGCGGGAGTCCAGATACGCAGTATTTT	CASSLLSTSGSPDTQYF
NA	NA	TRBV27	TRBJ2-3	12	TGTGCCAGCAGTAGTAGACTAAATACGCAGTATTTT	CASSSRLNTQYF
NA	TRBD2	TRBV30	TRBJ2-1	15	TGTGCCTGGAGTGGGGTGGCGGGGGGTCTCTATGAGCAGTTCTTC	CAWSGVAGGLYEQFF
NA	NA	TRBV15	TRBJ1-4	14	TGTGCCACCAGCAGGGTCGGGACTACAGGGAAACTGTTTTTT	CATSRVGTTGKLFF
once	NA	TRBV10-3	TRBJ1-2	14	TGTGCCATCGCAGGGGCCTCTCTTCTCTATGGCTACACCTTC	CAIAGASLLYGYTF
NA	NA	TRBV5-1	TRBJ2-7	16	TGCGCCAGCAGCAACCCGGGGGTGGCCCTGGGCTACGAGCAGTACTTC	CASSNPGVALGYEQYF
NA	TRBD1	TRBV7-8	TRBJ2-3	14	TGTGCCACCAAGCGGACAGGGGGTACAGATACGCAGTATTTT	CATKRTGGTDTQYF
NA	NA	TRBV30	TRBJ1-6	13	TGTGCCTGGAGCCCGGGGACAAATTCACCCCTCCACTTT	CAWSPGTNSPLHF
NA	NA	TRBV5-1	TRBJ1-2	12	TGCGCCAGCAGCTTGGGTTCGGATGGCTACACCTTC	CASSLGSDGYTF
NA	TRBD1	TRBV3-1/TRBV3-2	TRBJ2-7	14	TGTGCCAGCAGCCACCGAAGGGGACAGGGTGAGCAGTACTTC	CASSHRRGQGEQYF
NA	NA	TRBV21-1	TRBJ2-1	15	TGTGCCAGCAGCAAACCCGGGAATACCGACAATGAGCAGTTCTTC	CASSKPGNTDNEQFF
NA	TRBD2	TRBV5-4	TRBJ2-5	16	TGTGCCAGCAGCTCAGAACTAGCGGGAGGGAAGGAGACCCAGTACTTC	CASSSELAGGKETQYF
NA	TRBD1	TRBV7-8	TRBJ1-2	13	TGTGCCAGCAGCCGGGACAGCAACTATGGCTACACCTTC	CASSRDSNYGYTF
few	NA	TRBV6-2/TRBV6-3	TRBJ1-5	16	TGTGCCAGCAGTTACTCATTTTCTCGTAGCAATCAGCCCCAGCATTTT	CASSYSFSRSNQPQHF
NA	NA	TRBV9	TRBJ1-6	14	TGTGCCAGCAGCGGCGGGACGTCCAATTCACCCCTCCACTTT	CASSGGTSNSPLHF
NA	NA	TRBV5-1	TRBJ1-4	15	TGCGCCAGCAGCTTGGAGGGAACCCCGGGAGAAAAACTGTTTTTT	CASSLEGTPGEKLFF
NA	TRBD2	TRBV4-2	TRBJ2-3	16	TGTGCCAGCAGCCAAGTAGCAGCGGGGAACACAGATACGCAGTATTTT	CASSQVAAGNTDTQYF
NA	NA	TRBV6-1	TRBJ2-1	12	TGTGCCAGCTACGACAGATACAATGAGCAGTTCTTC	CASYDRYNEQFF
NA	NA	TRBV5-5	TRBJ2-5	14	TGTGCCAGCAGCTTGGCGCGTGATCGAGAGACCCAGTACTTC	CASSLARDRETQYF
NA	NA	TRBV12-3/TRBV12-4	TRBJ1-4	13	TGTGCCAGCAGTTGGGTTTACGGGGAAAAACTGTTTTTT	CASSWVYGEKLFF